Sequencing of this TCR beta chain was carried out in a study of shared clonotypes between healthy human individuals. Study context: Three plates each covered CD4 naive and memory; CD8 naive two, CD8 memory one.

Comments on this clone: The antigen remains unidentified.

Broader study findings: Several donors held about 5% of naive CD4 clonotypes in common. As a rule, naive subsets had a larger estimated richness than memory subsets.

Genomic DNA (from each subset) was split evenly across several immunoSEQ plates. The repertoire was sequenced with immunoSEQ multiplex PCR; TCRdb's copy has only in-frame clones and lacks some. The sample includes about 600,000 clones, 95% to 98% of them seen just once. Trimming removed 2 bases from V and 2 bases from J; junction bases left unmatched: 4. The V gene's germline CDR1 is MGHRA and CDR2 YSYEKL. This CDR3 is built from 17 residues. Naive CD8 cells lacked CD45RO, underwent positive selection for CCR7 and left out terminally differentiated effector memory CD45RA+ cells. The rearrangement joins TRBV4-1 to TRBJ1-4, with 11 bases that match TRBD1. Sample: naive CD8+ T cells sorted from blood. The TCR comes from a man aged 25-40 years in good health. CDR3 DNA: TGCGCCAGCAGCCAACCGGACAGGGGGCCCACTAATGAAAAACTGTTTTTT. Translation gives CASSQPDRGPTNEKLFF.